The clone carrying this TCR beta chain was counted only a few times. Its cognate antigen is unknown. The data are from a study of T-cell memory formation after mild COVID-19. V dropped 4 bases and J dropped 12 bases, with 15 bases sitting between them. This CDR3 has 13 residues. Germline assignment: CDR1 SGHTA and CDR2 FQGNSA. Researchers used 5'RACE with constant-segment primers to make TCR alpha and TCR beta cDNA libraries that carry sample barcodes and UMIs. From the 5' RACE reads, TCRdb called clonotypes with MiXCR, one entry per CDR3 protein. The data hold about 430,000 distinct CDR3 sequences, with 15% to 20% observed a single time. Study results and limitations: Specificity for SARS-CoV-2 was not confirmed among the second-wave clones peaking on day 37. Pre-infection memory held some responding clones, suggesting pre-existing cross-reactive T cells responded. CD4+ clones that contracted lay mainly in CM and EM; CD8+ ones lay in EMRA.

The rearrangement joins TRBV7-2 to TRBJ1-4; D is uncertain. The receptor was isolated from a man aged 18 to 30 who had mild COVID-19 (a few samples of this study predate the infection). Cell type and time point are not known. Material for sequencing was PBMCs or a T cell subset sorted from them (not recorded which). CDR3 DNA sequence: TGTGCCAGCAGCTGGGTAGGCGGGTCGGAACTGTTTTTT. Protein sequence: CASSWVGGSELFF.